The clone carrying this TCR beta chain has a count of ten or more. This specimen belongs to a study of neurological immune-mediated disorders. Over 170 million TCR-beta sequences from 15-18 subjects were obtained in each sequencing run. Each CDR3 protein is one row after TCRdb ran MiXCR on the 5' RACE reads. The table has about 70,000 distinct CDR3 sequences, 2.5% to 3.5% seen once; the top ten hold about 5%. Sample: PBMCs. The source of this sequence is a woman between 50 and 59 years old with multiple sclerosis.

The CDR3, as DNA: TGCGCCAGCAGTCTCCCGAACACTGAAGCTTTCTTT. This codes for CASSLPNTEAFF. The V call is TRBV5-1, the J call TRBJ1-1; D is unresolved. Germline V CDR1 and CDR2: SGHRS, YFSETQ. The CDR3 is 12 amino acids. The V gene lost 5 bases and the J gene lost 1 base, with 6 bases spanning the gap.